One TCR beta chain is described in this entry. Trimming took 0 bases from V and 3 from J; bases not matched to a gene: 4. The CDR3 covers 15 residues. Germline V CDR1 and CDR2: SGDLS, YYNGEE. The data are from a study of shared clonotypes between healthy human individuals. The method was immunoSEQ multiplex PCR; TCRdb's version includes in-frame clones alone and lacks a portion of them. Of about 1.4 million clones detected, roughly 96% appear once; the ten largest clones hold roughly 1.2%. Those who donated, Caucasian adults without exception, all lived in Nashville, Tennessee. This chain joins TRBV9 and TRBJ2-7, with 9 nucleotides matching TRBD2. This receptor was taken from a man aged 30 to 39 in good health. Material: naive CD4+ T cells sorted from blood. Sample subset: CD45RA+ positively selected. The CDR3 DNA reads TGTGCCAGCAGCGTAGGGTCTAGCGGGGACTACGAGCAGTACTTC. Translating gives CASSVGSSGDYEQYF.